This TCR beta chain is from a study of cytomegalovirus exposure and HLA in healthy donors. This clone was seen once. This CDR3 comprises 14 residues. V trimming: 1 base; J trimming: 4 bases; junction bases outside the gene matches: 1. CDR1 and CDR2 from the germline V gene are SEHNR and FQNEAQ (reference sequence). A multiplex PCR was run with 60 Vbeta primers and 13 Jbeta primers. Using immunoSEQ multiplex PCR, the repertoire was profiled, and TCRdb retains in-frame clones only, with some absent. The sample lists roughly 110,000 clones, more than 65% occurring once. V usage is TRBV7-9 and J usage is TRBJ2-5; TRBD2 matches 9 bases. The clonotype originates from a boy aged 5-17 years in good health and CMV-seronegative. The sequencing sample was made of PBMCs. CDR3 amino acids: CASSLGTSAETQYF. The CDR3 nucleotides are TGTGCCAGCAGCTTAGGGACTAGCGCAGAGACCCAGTACTTC.